A selection of T cell receptor beta chains follows, all from one sample in a study of blood T cell repertoires in COVID-19. Libraries were prepared by immunoSEQ multiplex PCR; TCRdb keeps only in-frame clonotypes and omits some of them. The table includes approximately 190,000 clones, 80% to 85% detected once. The specimen was peripheral blood. These receptors all come from a woman aged 30 to 39 with acute or convalescent COVID-19. The CDR3 runs from the conserved cysteine through the conserved F or W.

v_call,j_call,cdr3_aa
TRBV30,TRBJ2-7,CAWGADRDHEQYF
TRBV3-1/TRBV3-2,TRBJ1-5,CASSQNGVDSNQPQHF
TRBV9,TRBJ2-3,CASSVGDRSPTDTQYF
TRBV10-3,TRBJ1-2,CAIRVGEAGYTF
TRBV5-4,TRBJ2-6,CASSIAGGSSGANVLTF
TRBV7-9,TRBJ1-1,CASSPGLLTEAFF
TRBV25-1,TRBJ1-1,CASSETGFTEAFF
TRBV5-1,TRBJ2-1,CASSLGATPHNEQFF
TRBV9,TRBJ2-2,CASSGRDLGTGRSGELFF
TRBV2,TRBJ1-2,CATTVGPLNYGYTF
TRBV28,TRBJ1-4,CASSSPGGGGEKLFF
TRBV4-1,TRBJ1-1,CASSQSDRSLIEAFF
TRBV4-1,TRBJ2-5,CASSQEFRTQETQYF
TRBV7-2,TRBJ2-2,CASSSGTGELFF
TRBV5-1,TRBJ2-5,CASTQGLAPVETQYF
TRBV28,TRBJ2-1,CASSFKGGRANEQFF
TRBV6-1,TRBJ2-6,CASSESGANVLTF
TRBV5-8,TRBJ2-5,CASSSGGKSGFQETQYF
TRBV3-1/TRBV3-2,TRBJ2-5,CASSLAAGAETQYF
TRBV18,TRBJ2-2,CASSPLPSGGYTGELFF
TRBV6-5,TRBJ2-7,CASSREIATYEQYF
TRBV9,TRBJ1-1,CASSVGQGNTEAFF
TRBV3-1/TRBV3-2,TRBJ2-5,CASSPEARRGQETQYF
TRBV7-9,TRBJ1-4,CASRWTGKEGYEKLFF
TRBV29-1,TRBJ1-4,CSVEGLEGGEKLFF
TRBV5-1,TRBJ2-7,CASSWRSSSYEQYF
TRBV21-1,TRBJ1-2,CASSNTGTGADSLPYGYTF
TRBV18,TRBJ2-3,CATAPNLGGDTQYF
TRBV7-2,TRBJ1-5,CASSFRGYQPQHF
TRBV9,TRBJ2-3,CASSSRLAGATDTQYF
TRBV5-1,TRBJ2-5,CASSLRGLAVQETQYF
TRBV29-1,TRBJ2-5,CSYTSSQTQYF
TRBV5-6,TRBJ2-1,CASSSGTSGSRTYNEQFF
TRBV7-9,TRBJ1-4,CASSPGTGNEKLFF
TRBV5-6,TRBJ2-1,CASSFPSGGPYNEQFF
TRBV6-2/TRBV6-3,TRBJ2-7,CASSDPLATGAGEQYF
TRBV7-9,TRBJ2-7,CASSTRPYEQYF
TRBV28,TRBJ1-1,CASSLEALTQAFF
TRBV12-5,TRBJ2-3,CASGLVLAGGTDTQYF
TRBV11-3,TRBJ1-1,CATRGHSNTEAFF
TRBV7-9,TRBJ1-2,CASSLEGQPYGYTF
TRBV5-1,TRBJ2-5,CASSLSQMETQYF
TRBV29-1,TRBJ1-1,CRVKSGTGPTEAFF
TRBV6-2/TRBV6-3,TRBJ1-2,CASSYPTGYGYTF
TRBV18,TRBJ1-1,CASSPSVGGGEAFF
TRBV14,TRBJ2-3,CASSQERVGTRSTDTQYF
TRBV5-1,TRBJ2-3,CASSFSSTRTDTQYF
TRBV11-3,TRBJ2-5,CASSGGTSGQETQYF
TRBV5-8,TRBJ2-5,CASSLDRVEETQYF
TRBV9,TRBJ1-2,CASSPQGNYGYTF
TRBV29-1,TRBJ1-2,CSVDGGGYTF
TRBV5-8,TRBJ1-4,CASSSGQSNEKLFF
TRBV11-3,TRBJ2-1,CASSLVGGHEQFF
TRBV5-4,TRBJ1-5,CASSLHRTNSNQPQHF
TRBV5-1,TRBJ2-3,CASRIGLTRGATDTQYF
TRBV4-1,TRBJ1-1,CASSQVADTEAFF
TRBV6-2/TRBV6-3,TRBJ2-1,CASSRTGGLDNEQFF
TRBV5-4,TRBJ1-2,CASSPKSGGDYGYTF
TRBV5-1,TRBJ1-1,CASSSRQGPSTEAFF